Each of the 2 T cell receptor beta chains below was sequenced from the same sample in a study of lymphopenia after photon versus proton radiotherapy. Sequencing used immunoSEQ multiplex PCR; TCRdb keeps in-frame clones, though not all of them. The table lists over 20,000 clones, roughly four fifths of them singletons. Sample: peripheral blood, taken from a patient treated with photon-based radiotherapy. The receptors were sampled from a woman in her forties or fifties with pancreatic cancer.

The V call is TRBV2, the J call TRBJ2-4; tentatively, D is TRBD1 or TRBD2 (5 bases each). The CDR3 spans 11 residues. Germline loops: CDR1 SNHLY, CDR2 FYNNEI. V gave up 1 base and J gave up 10 bases, with 5 bases separating them. The CDR3 sequence is CASSEGGIQYF. The CDR3 DNA follows: TGTGCCAGCAGTGAAGGGGGGATTCAGTACTTC.

The chain combines TRBV19 with TRBJ2-2, with 7 bases fitting TRBD1. This CDR3 comprises 14 residues. The trim removed 5 bases at V and 3 bases at J, leaving 3 bases unmatched. Germline CDR1 is LNHDA and CDR2 is SQIVND (reference sequence). CDR3 region: CASSLTGDTGELFF. The CDR3 DNA is TGTGCCAGTAGTTTAACAGGGGACACCGGGGAGCTGTTTTTT.